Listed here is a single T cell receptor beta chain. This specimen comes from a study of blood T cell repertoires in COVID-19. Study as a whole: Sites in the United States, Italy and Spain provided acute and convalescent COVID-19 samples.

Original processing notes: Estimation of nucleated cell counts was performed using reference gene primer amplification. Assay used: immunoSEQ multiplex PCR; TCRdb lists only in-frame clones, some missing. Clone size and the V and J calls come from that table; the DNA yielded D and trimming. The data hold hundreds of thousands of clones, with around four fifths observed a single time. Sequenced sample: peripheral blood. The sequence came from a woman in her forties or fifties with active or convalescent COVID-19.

The CDR3: CASSHRTDYGYTF. CDR3 DNA sequence: TGTGCCAGCAGCCATCGGACAGACTATGGCTACACCTTC. The V call is TRBV3-1 (or the pseudogene TRBV3-2), the J call TRBJ1-2; D possibly corresponds to TRBD1 (6 bases). CDR1 LGHDT and CDR2 YNNKEL come from the germline V gene (reference sequence). There are 13 residues in the CDR3. Trimming removed 3 bases from V and 3 bases from J, with 8 bases in between.